The 8 T cell receptor beta chains in this list originate from one sample, sequenced in a study of OX40 agonist ivuxolimab in advanced cancers. The method was the immunoSEQ multiplex PCR assay. Held by TCRdb, this immuneACCESS table contains in-frame sequences only and omits some clones. Under half of the omission traces to an unresolved V gene where checked; the cause of the rest is unknown. For this sample there are approximately 70,000 clones; about 80% appear just once. The top ten clones comprise approximately 1.4% of the sample. The source material was CD4+ or CD8+ T cells sorted from blood, sampled in a trial of the OX40 agonist ivuxolimab. The receptor set was obtained from an adult with an advanced solid tumor such as melanoma, head and neck, liver or kidney cancer.

The V and J genes are TRBV1 and TRBJ2-3; TRBD2, as called in the table, went unchecked against the DNA. TRBV1 is a pseudogene segment. The CDR3 sequence is 19 residues long. The CDR3 DNA reads TGCACCAGCACCCGTCCCGGGACTAGCGGGACCGCAAACACAGATACGCAGTATTTT. Translating gives CTSTRPGTSGTANTDTQYF.

The rearrangement links TRBV18 to TRBJ1-3; D unclear. Per the germline V gene, CDR1 is KGHSH and CDR2 is LQKENI. Trimming took 5 bases from V and 2 from J, leaving 16 bases between them. The CDR3 runs to 16 residues. Here the CDR3 DNA reads TGTGCCAGCTCAATGGAGAACTCGGCAGCTGGAAACACCATATATTTT. Protein product: CASSMENSAAGNTIYF.

The chain joins TRBV5-1 to TRBJ2-3; 16 nucleotides line up with TRBD2. The trim removed 3 bases at V and 13 bases at J, leaving 5 bases unmatched. Germline lookup yields CDR1 SGHRS and CDR2 YFSETQ. The CDR3 is 14 amino acids. The CDR3 DNA follows: TGCGCCAGCAGCTCTGGGACTAGCGGGGGGGAAAAGTATTTT. Translated, it gives CASSSGTSGGEKYF.

The chain carries TRBV5-4 and TRBJ1-1; TRBD1 might be the D (5 bases). This CDR3 comprises 17 residues. The germline V gene encodes CDR1 SGHNT and CDR2 YYREEE (reference sequence). V lost 2 bases and J lost 5, with 22 bases in between. The CDR3 spells CASSFNRGRRGDTEAFF. The CDR3 DNA is TGTGCCAGCAGCTTCAACCGCGGACGACGGGGGGATACTGAAGCTTTCTTT.

This clone was seen once. V usage is TRBV23-1 and J usage is TRBJ1-2; D unclear. TRBV23-1 is identified as an open reading frame with a role that is uncertain. The V and J ends lost 4 bases and 4 bases respectively, with 13 bases between them. This CDR3 is 14 amino acids long. As DNA, the CDR3 is TGCGCCAGCAGTCCTCGGCACCGAGCCTATGGCTACACCTTC. Residues: CASSPRHRAYGYTF.

The chain is built from TRBV2 and TRBJ1-3; a weak D match, TRBD1 (5 bases). CDR1 is SNHLY and CDR2 is FYNNEI in the germline V gene. The CDR3 contains 15 residues. Trimming pared 4 bases from V and 1 base from J, leaving 11 bases between. The CDR3 is CASSGEGFSGNTIYF. DNA for the CDR3: TGTGCCAGCAGTGGTGAGGGGTTTTCTGGAAACACCATATATTTT.

The gene calls are TRBV11-2 and TRBJ2-7; D is perhaps TRBD1 (5 bases). The germline gives CDR1 SGHAT, CDR2 FQNNGV. This CDR3 is 16 amino acids long. V dropped 4 bases and J dropped 0 bases, with 16 bases sitting between them. CDR3 sequence reads: CASSSLTGSSSYEQYF. The CDR3 DNA sequence: TGTGCCAGCAGCTCCCTCACAGGCTCGAGCTCCTACGAGCAGTACTTC.

The genes are TRBV10-3 and TRBJ2-1; D is perhaps TRBD1 (6 bases). Looked up from germline, CDR1 is ENHRY and CDR2 is SYGVKD. The CDR3 contains 13 residues. Trimming shortened V by 5 bases and J by 6 bases, and 11 bases separated the two germline ends. CDR3 protein: CAISNRDTNEQFF. Here the CDR3 DNA reads TGTGCCATCAGTAACCGGGACACCAATGAGCAGTTCTTC.